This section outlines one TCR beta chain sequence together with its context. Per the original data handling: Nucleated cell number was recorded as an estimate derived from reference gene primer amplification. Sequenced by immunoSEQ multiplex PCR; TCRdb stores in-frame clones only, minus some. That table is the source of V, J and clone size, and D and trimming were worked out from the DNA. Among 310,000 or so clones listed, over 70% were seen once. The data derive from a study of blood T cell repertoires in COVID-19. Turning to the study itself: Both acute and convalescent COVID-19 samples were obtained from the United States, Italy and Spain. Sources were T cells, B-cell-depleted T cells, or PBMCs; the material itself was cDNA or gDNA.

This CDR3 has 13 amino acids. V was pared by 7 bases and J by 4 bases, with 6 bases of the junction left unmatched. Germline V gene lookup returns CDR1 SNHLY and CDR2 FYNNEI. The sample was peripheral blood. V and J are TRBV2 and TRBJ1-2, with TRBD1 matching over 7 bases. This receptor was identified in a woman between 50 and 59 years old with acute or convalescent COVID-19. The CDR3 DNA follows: TGTGCCAGCACCGACAGGGTGGGCTATGGCTACACCTTC. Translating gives CASTDRVGYGYTF.